The present TCR beta chain was sequenced within a study of T-cell memory formation after mild COVID-19. Study-wide findings and caveats: Whether day 37 second-wave clones are SARS-CoV-2-specific was not confirmed. CD8+ contracting clones occupied EMRA, while CD4+ ones occupied mainly CM and EM. The finding that pre-infection memory included some responding clones suggested that cross-reactive memory joined. Clones that shrank (day 15 to 85) were balanced CD4/CD8, whereas later expanders leaned CD4+.

Concerning this clonotype itself: The antigen is unknown.

Using its own MiXCR run on the 5' RACE reads, TCRdb lists one record per CDR3 protein. Here the sample spans 450,000 or so distinct CDR3 sequences, 20% to 30% being singletons. This CDR3 has 13 residues. The germline gives CDR1 DFQATT, CDR2 SNEGSKA (reference sequence). V was trimmed by 1 base and J by 0 bases, leaving 4 bases between them. This sequence originates from an adult woman who had mild COVID-19 (a few samples of this study predate the infection). Cell type and time point are not known. This chain connects TRBV20-1 to TRBJ1-5; unclear D gene. The sequenced sample consisted of PBMCs or a T cell subset sorted from them (not recorded which). CDR3 sequence: CSARGTSNQPQHF. CDR3 DNA sequence: TGCAGTGCTAGAGGGACTAGCAATCAGCCCCAGCATTTT.